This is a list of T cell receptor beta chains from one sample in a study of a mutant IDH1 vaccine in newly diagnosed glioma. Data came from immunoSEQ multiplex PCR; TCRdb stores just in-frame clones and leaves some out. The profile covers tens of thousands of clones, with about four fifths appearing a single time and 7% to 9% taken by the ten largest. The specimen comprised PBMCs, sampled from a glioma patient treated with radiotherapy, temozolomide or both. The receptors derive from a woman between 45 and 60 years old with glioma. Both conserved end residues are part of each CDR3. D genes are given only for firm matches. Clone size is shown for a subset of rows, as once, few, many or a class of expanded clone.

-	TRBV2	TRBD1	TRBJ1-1	TGTGCCAGCGGGGTCCCGGGACAGGGCTCGAACACTGAAGCTTTCTTT	CASGVPGQGSNTEAFF
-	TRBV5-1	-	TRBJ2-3	TGCGCCAGCAGCTTGGGACAGTCTAGCACAGATACGCAGTATTTT	CASSLGQSSTDTQYF
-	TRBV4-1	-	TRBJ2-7	TGCGCCAGCAGCCAAGATTTGGCGTACGAGCAGTACTTC	CASSQDLAYEQYF
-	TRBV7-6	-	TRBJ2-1	TGTGCCAGCAGCTTGGACTCAAGCTCCTACAATGAGCAGTTCTTC	CASSLDSSSYNEQFF
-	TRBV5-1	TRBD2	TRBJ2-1	TGCGCCAGCAGCTTGGGCCTTAGCGGGGGGGAGCTCGATGAGCAGTTCTTC	CASSLGLSGGELDEQFF
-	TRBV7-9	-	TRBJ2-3	TGTGCCAGCAGCTTAGCGGCAGGGAGCGTCAGGAGCACAGATACGCAGTATTTT	CASSLAAGSVRSTDTQYF
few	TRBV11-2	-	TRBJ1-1	TGTGCCAGCAGGCCGACGGGGGGCGCAAATGCTTTCTTT	CASRPTGGANAFF
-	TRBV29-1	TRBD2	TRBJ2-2	TGCAGCGTTGCCCTCGGGGCTAGCGGGGGGCTCGCGAACACCGGGGAGCTGTTTTTT	CSVALGASGGLANTGELFF
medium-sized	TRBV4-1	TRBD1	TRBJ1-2	TGCGCCAGCAGCCAAGATCGCATGACAGGGGGCTACACCTTC	CASSQDRMTGGYTF
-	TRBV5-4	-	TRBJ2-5	TGTGCCAGCAGCTTACCGGGTGGGGAGACCCAGTACTTC	CASSLPGGETQYF
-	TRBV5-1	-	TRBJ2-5	TGCGCCAGCAGCCTCGCAGCCGACCAAGAGACCCAGTACTTC	CASSLAADQETQYF
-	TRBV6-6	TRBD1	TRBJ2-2	TGTGCCAGCAGCCATGCGGGACAGGGGAACACCGGGGAGCTGTTTTTT	CASSHAGQGNTGELFF
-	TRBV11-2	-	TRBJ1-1	TGTGCCAGCAGCTTGGGGCAGGTGAACACTGAAGCTTTCTTT	CASSLGQVNTEAFF
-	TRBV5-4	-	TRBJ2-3	TGTGCCAGCAGCTCAGGCGCAGCGGCTAGCACAGATACGCAGTATTTT	CASSSGAAASTDTQYF
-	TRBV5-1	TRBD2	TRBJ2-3	TGCGCCAGCAGCTTGGTAGCGGGGGGAAGCACAGATACGCAGTATTTT	CASSLVAGGSTDTQYF
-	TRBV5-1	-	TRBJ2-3	TGCGCCAGCAGCTTGGAAGACCGAACCACAGATACGCAGTATTTT	CASSLEDRTTDTQYF
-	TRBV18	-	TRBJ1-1	TGTGCCAGCTCACCAGGGAATACGGGCACTGAAGCTTTCTTT	CASSPGNTGTEAFF
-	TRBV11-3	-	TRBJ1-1	TGTGCCAGCAGCCCTTCAGGGAAGATGAACACTGAAGCTTTCTTT	CASSPSGKMNTEAFF
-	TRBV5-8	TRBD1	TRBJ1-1	TGTGCCAGCAGCTTGTCAGGGGGCCTAAGGACTGAAGCTTTCTTT	CASSLSGGLRTEAFF
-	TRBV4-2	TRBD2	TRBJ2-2	TGTGCCAGCAGCCAAGGGGGTGAGCGGGGGGGCCCCGGGGAGCTGTTTTTT	CASSQGGERGGPGELFF
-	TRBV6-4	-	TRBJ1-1	TGTGCCAGCAGTGAGTATTCTACTCAGGGTGAAGCTTTCTTT	CASSEYSTQGEAFF
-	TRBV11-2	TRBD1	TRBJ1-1	TGTGCCAGCAGGACCGGGACAGGGGGCACTGAAGCTTTCTTT	CASRTGTGGTEAFF
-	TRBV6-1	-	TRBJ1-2	TGTGCCAGCAGTGAAGCGCTGGGGGGCTACACCTTC	CASSEALGGYTF
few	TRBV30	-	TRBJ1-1	TGTGCCTGGAGGTCAGGGAGCACTGAAGCTTTCTTT	CAWRSGSTEAFF
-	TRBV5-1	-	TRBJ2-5	TGCGCCAGCAGCTTGGGCCAGGACAAGGAGACCCAGTACTTC	CASSLGQDKETQYF
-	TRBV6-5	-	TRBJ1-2	TGTGCCAGCAGTTATCTTAGTGGGGGGATTTACTATGGCTACACCTTC	CASSYLSGGIYYGYTF
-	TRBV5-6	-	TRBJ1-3	TGTGCCAGCAGCTTGAGAGGTTGGGAGAGCTCTGGAAACACCATATATTTT	CASSLRGWESSGNTIYF
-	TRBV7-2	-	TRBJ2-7	TGTGCCAGCAGCCAACCACCGCGGACCTACGAGCAGTACTTC	CASSQPPRTYEQYF
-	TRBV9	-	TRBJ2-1	TGTGCCAGCAGCGTAGGTAGTCTAACTTACAATGAGCAGTTCTTC	CASSVGSLTYNEQFF
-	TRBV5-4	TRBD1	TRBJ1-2	TGTGCCAGCAGCCGCGGGACAGGGGGTTCTTGGGTGGATGGCTACACCTTC	CASSRGTGGSWVDGYTF
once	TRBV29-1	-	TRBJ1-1	TGCAGCGTTGAAGGTCTTGGGCAGACTGAAGCTTTCTTT	CSVEGLGQTEAFF
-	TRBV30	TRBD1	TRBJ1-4	TGTGCCTGGAGTGGGGGGCAGGGGGCAACTAATGAAAAACTGTTTTTT	CAWSGGQGATNEKLFF
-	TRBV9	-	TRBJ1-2	TGTGCCAGCAGCGTAGCTGCGGGGACAAACTATGGCTACACCTTC	CASSVAAGTNYGYTF
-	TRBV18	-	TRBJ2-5	TGTGCCAGCTCACTGGGACTCCAAGAGACCCAGTACTTC	CASSLGLQETQYF
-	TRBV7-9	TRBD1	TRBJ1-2	TGTGCCAGCAGCTTAGCTACAGGGGGCGGAAACTATGGCTACACCTTC	CASSLATGGGNYGYTF
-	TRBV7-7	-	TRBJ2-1	TGTGCTAGCAGTATCGGGTCCTACAATGAGCAGTTCTTC	CASSIGSYNEQFF
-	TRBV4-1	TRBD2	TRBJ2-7	TGCGCCAGCAGCCGATCGTCTAGCGGACCCTACGAGCAGTACTTC	CASSRSSSGPYEQYF
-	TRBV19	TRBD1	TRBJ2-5	TGTGCCAGTAGTATGCAGACAGGGCTGAGAGAGACCCAGTACTTC	CASSMQTGLRETQYF
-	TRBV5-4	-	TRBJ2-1	TGTGCCAGCTTTCATTCAAGCTCCTACAATGAGCAGTTCTTC	CASFHSSSYNEQFF
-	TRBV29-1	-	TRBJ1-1	TGCAGCGTTGGTCCGGGTGGGGGCACTGAAGCTTTCTTT	CSVGPGGGTEAFF
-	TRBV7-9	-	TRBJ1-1	TGTGCCAGCAGTTCCTGGGGGCTGAACACTGAAGCTTTCTTT	CASSSWGLNTEAFF
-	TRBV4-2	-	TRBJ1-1	TGTGCCAGCAGCCATGATATGACTGAGAACACTGAAGCTTTCTTT	CASSHDMTENTEAFF
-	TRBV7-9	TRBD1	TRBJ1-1	TGTGCCAGCAGCTTAGATGGGACAGGGAGCACTGAAGCTTTCTTT	CASSLDGTGSTEAFF
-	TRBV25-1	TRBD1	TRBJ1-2	TGTGCCAGCAGTGAAAGGGGACAGGGGGCTCAAGGCTACACCTTC	CASSERGQGAQGYTF
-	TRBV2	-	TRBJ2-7	TGTGCCAGCAGTGAGAAAAACGAGCAGTACTTC	CASSEKNEQYF
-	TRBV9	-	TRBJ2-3	TGTGCCAGCAGCGTAGACGCGACAGATACGCAGTATTTT	CASSVDATDTQYF
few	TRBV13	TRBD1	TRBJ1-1	TGTGCCAGCAGCTCGGGACAGGGAAACACTGAAGCTTTCTTT	CASSSGQGNTEAFF
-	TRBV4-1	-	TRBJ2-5	TGCGCCAGCAGCCAGAATATGGCCCAGTACTTC	CASSQNMAQYF
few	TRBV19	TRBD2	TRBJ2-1	TGTGCCAGTAGTCCCAGGGGGACTAGCAGGTACAATGAGCAGTTCTTC	CASSPRGTSRYNEQFF
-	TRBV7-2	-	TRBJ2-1	TGTGCCAGCAGCTTAGCCCACAGGGCCGGGGGTGAGCAGTTCTTC	CASSLAHRAGGEQFF
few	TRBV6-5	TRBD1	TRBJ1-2	TGTGCCAGCAGTTCGTCCAGGGGGCCTTGGGGCTATGGCTACACCTTC	CASSSSRGPWGYGYTF
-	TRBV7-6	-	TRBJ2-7	TGTGCCAGCAGCTTAGTGTTAGCGGCAACCTACGAGCAGTACTTC	CASSLVLAATYEQYF
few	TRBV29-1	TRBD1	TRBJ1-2	TGCAGCGCCGCCGGGACAGACCGCTATGGCTACACCTTC	CSAAGTDRYGYTF
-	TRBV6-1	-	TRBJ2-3	TGTGCCAGCAGTGGACAGGTAACTAGCACAGATACGCAGTATTTT	CASSGQVTSTDTQYF
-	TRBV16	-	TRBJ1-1	TGTGCCAGCAGCCAATCGGTCTCTAAGGGCGCGGGTTCTGAAGCTTTCTTT	CASSQSVSKGAGSEAFF